This TCR beta chain is drawn from a study of Tregs in tolerant kidney transplant recipients. Study-wide context: Sorting of CD4+CD25+CD127- cells followed 3-day belatacept mixed lymphocyte reactions, sometimes with approximately five-day graft donor restimulation. Recipient cells were told from donor cells by antibody staining. Study-wide results and limits: Biological reproducibility was not directly addressed in this study. Tregs expanded with activated donor B cells seemed most donor-specific.

Germline CDR1 is MNHNY and CDR2 is SVGAGI (reference sequence). The CDR3 contains 11 residues. The V gene lost 7 bases and the J gene lost 6 bases, with 10 bases spanning the gap. With respect to this clone: Its antigen is not known.

Clones were read by immunoSEQ multiplex PCR, and TCRdb kept only the in-frame ones, dropping some. The repertoire holds tens of thousands of clones, with 70% to 85% as singletons. This clonotype originated in a human donor in good health. The sequencing input was Tregs from blood cultured with allogeneic cells. This chain joins TRBV6-6 and TRBJ2-7, with a weak D call TRBD2 (6 bases). CDR3 in amino acids: CASTMGGEQYF. CDR3 nucleotide sequence: TGTGCCAGCACCATGGGGGGCGAGCAGTACTTC.